This record covers a single T cell receptor beta chain. This table comes from immunoSEQ multiplex PCR, and its TCRdb copy is limited to in-frame clones, with some not included. Among some 400,000 clones, around 89% were seen once, and the ten largest hold 1.1%. Trimming removed 5 bases from V and 4 bases from J, with 12 bases in between. The germline gives CDR1 SGHRS, CDR2 YFSETQ. CDR3 length: 13 amino acids. The sample belongs to a study of blood T cell repertoires in COVID-19. Overall study: In each case, the material was cDNA or gDNA derived from T cells, B-cell-depleted T cells, or PBMCs.

Study members were between about 18 and 100 years old and lived in 24 US regions. Cohorts were assigned according to the clinical history that participants reported. The TCR was taken from a man under 40 who had recovered from COVID-19. The sample was PBMCs or T cells enriched from blood (not recorded which). The chain recombines TRBV5-1 with TRBJ1-2; D is uncertain. The CDR3 region has the DNA TGCGCCAGCAGAGCGTCCCCTGGCTATGGCTACACCTTC. Amino acids: CASRASPGYGYTF.